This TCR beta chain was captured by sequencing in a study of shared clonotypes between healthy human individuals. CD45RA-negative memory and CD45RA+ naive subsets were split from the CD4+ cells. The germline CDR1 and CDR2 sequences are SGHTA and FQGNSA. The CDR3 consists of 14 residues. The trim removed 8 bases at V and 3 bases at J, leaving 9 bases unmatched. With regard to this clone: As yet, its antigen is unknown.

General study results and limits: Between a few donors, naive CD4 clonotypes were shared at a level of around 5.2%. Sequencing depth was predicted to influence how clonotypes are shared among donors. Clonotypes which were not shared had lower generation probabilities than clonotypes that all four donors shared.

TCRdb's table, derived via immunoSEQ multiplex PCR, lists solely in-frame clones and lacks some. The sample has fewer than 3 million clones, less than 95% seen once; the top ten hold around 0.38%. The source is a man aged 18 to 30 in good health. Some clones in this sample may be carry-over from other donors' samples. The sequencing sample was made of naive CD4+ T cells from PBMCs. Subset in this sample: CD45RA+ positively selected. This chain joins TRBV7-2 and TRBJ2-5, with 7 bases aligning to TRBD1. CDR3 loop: CASHRDSYKETQYF. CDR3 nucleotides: TGTGCCAGCCACAGGGACAGCTACAAAGAGACCCAGTACTTC. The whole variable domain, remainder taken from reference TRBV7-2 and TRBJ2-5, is GAGVSQSPSNKVTEKGKDVELRCDPISGHTALYWYRQSLGQGLEFLIYFQGNSAPDKSGLPSDRFSAERTGGSVSTLTIQRTQQEDSAVYLCASHRDSYKETQYFGPGTRLLVL.